This entry features one T cell receptor beta chain sequence. Its specificity is unknown. One end of the junction fails to match germline, which may point to a read error. This entry is derived from a study of blood T cells in healthy people across ages. Together with a sample-barcoded 5' primer, a J-beta primer mix was included in a second PCR lasting about 7 to 12 cycles. TCRdb re-analysed the 5' RACE reads in MiXCR, keeping a single row per CDR3 protein. The data contain roughly 830,000 distinct CDR3 sequences, 62% of them singletons. Points from the study as a whole: Fewer expanded clones and more diversity marked long-lived versus aged donors.

The germline V gene has CDR1 SGHTA and CDR2 FQGNSA. The CDR3 has 17 amino acids. The chain uses TRBV7-2 and TRBJ2-7, with TRBD2 matching over 15 bases. Sequenced material: blood. This sequence was found in a man aged 30-40 years in good health. The CDR3, as DNA: TGTGCCAGCAGCTTTGGGACTAGCGGGGGGCACCAAGAGACCCAGTACTTT. This sequence encodes CASSFGTSGGHQETQYF.